A single sample gave rise to the 8 T cell receptor beta chains below, sequenced in a study of graft-versus-host responses after intestinal transplantation. Profiled with immunoSEQ multiplex PCR; TCRdb holds only in-frame clones, not every one. The data show about 120,000 clones, roughly 91% seen once. No antigen has been assigned to these receptors. The sample here was unstimulated CD4+ T cells sorted from spleen or lymph node cells, taken before intestinal transplant. Receptor source: a human donor who received an intestinal transplant.

This sequence joins TRBV7-2 and TRBJ1-4; no clear D. Germline V lookup: CDR1 SGHTA, CDR2 FQGNSA. The CDR3 runs to 14 residues. Trimming shortened V by 3 bases and J by 8 bases, and 13 bases separated the two germline ends. CDR3 nucleotide sequence: TGTGCCAGCAGCTTCTCCAGGTCTAGGGAAAAACTGTTTTTT. Protein: CASSFSRSREKLFF.

A word on this clone: The sample holds other DNA sequences that translate to the same CDR3. The chain recombines TRBV5-4 with TRBJ1-5; TRBD1 might be the D (5 bases). In germline, CDR1 is SGHNT, CDR2 YYREEE (reference sequence). V gave up 0 bases and J gave up 1 base, with 5 bases separating them. The CDR3 consists of 14 residues. The CDR3 nucleotides are TGTGCCAGCAGCTTGGGGGGGAGCAATCAGCCCCAGCATTTT. Amino acids: CASSLGGSNQPQHF.

The genes are TRBV5-1 and TRBJ1-2; D unresolved. Germline V CDR1 and CDR2: SGHRS, YFSETQ. The V gene lost 7 bases and the J gene lost 6 bases, with 13 bases spanning the gap. This CDR3 has 12 amino acids. This chain's CDR3 is CASARSEDGYTF. The CDR3 DNA follows: TGCGCCAGCGCCAGATCCGAGGATGGCTACACCTTC.

The V and J genes are TRBV19 and TRBJ2-7; D may be TRBD2 (6 bases). Trimming pared 6 bases from V and 5 bases from J, leaving 17 bases between. The CDR3 spans 14 residues. The germline CDR1 and CDR2 sequences are LNHDA and SQIVND (reference sequence). CDR3 in DNA: TGTGCCAGTAGCACACCGGGACTCCTCCACGAGCAGTACTTC. Residues: CASSTPGLLHEQYF.

V and J are TRBV2 and TRBJ2-2; TRBD1 aligns across 8 bases. The length of the CDR3 is 15 residues. In germline, CDR1 is SNHLY, CDR2 FYNNEI. V lost 7 bases, J lost 0 bases, and 4 bases stayed unmatched. CDR3 sequence (DNA): TGTGCCAGCACTGGACAGGGCTCGAACACCGGGGAGCTGTTTTTT. Protein: CASTGQGSNTGELFF.

CDR3 loop: CASSRKKTLREREVTDTQYF. For the CDR3, the DNA is TGTGCCAGCAGCAGGAAAAAAACTCTACGGGAGCGGGAGGTCACAGATACGCAGTATTTT. The rearrangement links TRBV5-4 to TRBJ2-3; 9 bases are shared with TRBD2. The CDR3 length is 20 residues. The V segment lost 4 bases and the J segment 2 bases; nucleotides outside the gene matches: 20. Germline CDR1 and CDR2: SGHNT and YYREEE (reference sequence). Combining the CDR3 with reference TRBV5-4 and TRBJ2-3 gives the whole variable domain ETGVTQSPTHLIKTRGQQVTLRCSSQSGHNTVSWYQQALGQGPQFIFQYYREEENGRGNFPPRFSGLQFPNYSSELNVNALELDDSALYLCASSRKKTLREREVTDTQYFGPGTRLTVL.

The rearrangement links TRBV6-5 to TRBJ1-1, with 11 positions matching TRBD1. The CDR3 loop spans 14 amino acids. Germline lookup yields CDR1 MNHEY and CDR2 SVGAGI. V dropped 5 bases and J dropped 3; count of bases not matched to a gene: 2. CDR3 sequence reads: CASSGQGADTEAFF. The CDR3 DNA is TGTGCCAGCAGTGGACAGGGGGCGGACACTGAAGCTTTCTTT.

The chain joins TRBV12-5 to TRBJ2-3, with 7 bases aligning to TRBD1. CDR1 is LGHNT, CDR2 FRNRAP, per germline. The trim removed 6 bases at V and 2 bases at J, leaving 14 bases unmatched. The CDR3 runs to 17 residues. The CDR3 region is CASGESTGKGATDTQYF. The CDR3 DNA reads as TGTGCTAGTGGGGAAAGTACAGGGAAGGGGGCCACAGATACGCAGTATTTT. The whole variable domain, filled in from reference TRBV12-5 and TRBJ2-3, reads DARVTQTPRHKVTEMGQEVTMRCQPILGHNTVFWYRQTMMQGLELLAYFRNRAPLDDSGMPKDRFSAEMPDATLATLKIQPSEPRDSAVYFCASGESTGKGATDTQYFGPGTRLTVL.